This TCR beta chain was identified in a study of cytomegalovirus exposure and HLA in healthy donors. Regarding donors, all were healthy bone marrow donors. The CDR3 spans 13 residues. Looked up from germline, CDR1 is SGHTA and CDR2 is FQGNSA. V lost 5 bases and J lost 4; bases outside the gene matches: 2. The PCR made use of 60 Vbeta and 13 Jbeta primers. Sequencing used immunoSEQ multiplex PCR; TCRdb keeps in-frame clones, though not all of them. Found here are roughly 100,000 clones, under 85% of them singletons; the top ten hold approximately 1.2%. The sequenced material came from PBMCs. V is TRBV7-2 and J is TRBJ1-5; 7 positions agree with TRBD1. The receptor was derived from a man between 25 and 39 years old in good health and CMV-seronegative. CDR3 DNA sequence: TGTGCCAGCAGCCAGGGACAGAATCAGCCCCAGCATTTT. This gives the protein CASSQGQNQPQHF.